These 21 T cell receptor beta chains share one sample of origin, sequenced in a study of control samples from healthy donors and cancer patients. TCRdb's copy holds only in-frame clones and misses some; the assay was immunoSEQ multiplex PCR. The sample carries about 44,000 clones, 70% to 75% recorded once. The specimen was formalin-fixed, paraffin-embedded tissue. The receptors stem from a male donor with melanoma.

This chain connects TRBV25-1 to TRBJ1-5; no clear D gene. The CDR3 is made up of 17 amino acids. Trimming removed 5 bases from V and 3 bases from J, with 20 bases in between. Germline V lookup: CDR1 MGHDK, CDR2 SYGVNS. CDR3 loop: CASSQAGGWVDNQPQHF. As DNA, the CDR3 is TGTGCCAGCAGTCAGGCGGGAGGGTGGGTTGACAATCAGCCCCAGCATTTT. Together with reference TRBV25-1 and TRBJ1-5, the CDR3 gives the full variable domain: EADIYQTPRYLVIGTGKKITLECSQTMGHDKMYWYQQDPGMELHLIHYSYGVNSTEKGDLSSESTVSRIRTEHFPLTLESARPSHTSQYLCASSQAGGWVDNQPQHFGDGTRLSIL.

The rearrangement joins TRBV6-2 or TRBV6-3 to TRBJ2-6, with 9 bases matching TRBD1. The CDR3 has 18 residues. Germline V gene data show CDR1 as MNHEY and CDR2 as SVGEGT. Trimming took 5 bases from V and 1 from J; bases not matched to a gene: 9. CDR3 loop: CASSPGQGRGSGANVLTF. The CDR3 bases are TGTGCCAGCAGTCCAGGACAGGGGAGGGGTTCTGGGGCCAACGTCCTGACTTTC.

This clone was counted only a few times. The rearrangement links TRBV7-9 to TRBJ2-7, with D tentatively TRBD2 (6 bases). V was shortened by 5 bases and J by 4 bases, with 9 bases between the two germline ends. The CDR3 is made up of 12 amino acids. In germline, CDR1 is SEHNR, CDR2 FQNEAQ (reference sequence). In DNA form, the CDR3 reads TGTGCCAGCAGCCCCGGGAGTTACGAGCAGTACTTC. Translating it yields CASSPGSYEQYF.

This chain uses TRBV2 with TRBJ1-1; TRBD1 aligns across 7 bases. The V gene end was trimmed by 4 bases and the J gene end by 4 bases; junction bases not matched to a gene: 6. The CDR3 length is 14 residues. Germline lookup yields CDR1 SNHLY and CDR2 FYNNEI. The chain's CDR3 is CASSVEGAGTEAFF. In nucleotides, the CDR3 is TGTGCCAGCAGTGTGGAGGGGGCTGGCACTGAAGCTTTCTTT.

This clone was observed once. CDR3 nucleotides: TGTGCCACCAGTGATTCCCGGGAGAGTGTCACAGATACGCAGTATTTT. It specifies CATSDSRESVTDTQYF. V usage is TRBV24-1 and J usage is TRBJ2-3, with D possibly being TRBD2 (6 bases). Trimming took 2 bases from V and 2 from J, leaving 13 bases between them. This CDR3 has 16 residues. Germline lookup yields CDR1 KGHDR and CDR2 SFDVKD.

The chain has TRBV2 and TRBJ2-7, with D unresolved. There are 15 residues in the CDR3. CDR1 and CDR2 from the germline V gene are SNHLY and FYNNEI. V gave up 6 bases and J gave up 0 bases, with 15 bases separating them. CDR3 residues: CASRVRSSSSYEQYF. The CDR3 DNA is TGTGCCAGCAGAGTGCGATCCTCTAGCTCCTACGAGCAGTACTTC.

The V gene is TRBV5-3, the J gene TRBJ2-7; D is unresolved. TRBV5-3 is treated as an ORF (open reading frame) with a function not yet certain. The CDR3 is 13 residues long. Trimming took 3 bases from V and 6 from J, leaving 13 bases between them. The CDR3 reads CARSSVKASEQYF. CDR3 nucleotides: TGTGCCAGAAGCTCAGTCAAAGCCTCCGAGCAGTACTTC.

This chain uses TRBV4-1 with TRBJ1-2, with D perhaps TRBD1 (5 bases). Germline assignment: CDR1 MGHRA and CDR2 YSYEKL. Trimming removed 5 bases from V and 1 base from J, with 14 bases in between. The CDR3 covers 15 residues. CDR3 residues: CASSRRDSSNYGYTF. CDR3 coding DNA: TGCGCCAGCAGCAGACGAGACAGCAGTAACTATGGCTACACCTTC.

There are a few counts of this clone. Sequence at one end of the junction differs from germline and may be a read error. This specimen includes other DNA sequences encoding the same CDR3. The chain carries TRBV3-1 (or the pseudogene TRBV3-2) and TRBJ2-1; tentatively, D is TRBD2 (5 bases). The CDR3 runs to 14 residues. Germline V gene lookup returns CDR1 LGHDT and CDR2 YNNKEL (reference sequence). CDR3 residues: CASSQDYPKNEQFF. The CDR3 region has the DNA TGTGCCAGCAGTCAAGACTACCCGAAAAATGAGCAGTTCTTC.

V gene TRBV28 combines with J gene TRBJ2-7, with D maybe TRBD1 (6 bases). V was shortened by 10 bases and J by 0 bases, with 10 bases between the two germline ends. The CDR3 runs 12 residues. Germline-derived CDR1 and CDR2 are MDHEN and SYDVKM. The CDR3 here is CATDSTSYEQYF. The CDR3 coding sequence is TGTGCCACGGACAGCACCTCCTACGAGCAGTACTTC.

This clone turned up a few times. The CDR3 loop reads CASSSGSYEQYF. CDR3 sequence (DNA): TGTGCCAGCAGTAGCGGATCCTACGAGCAGTACTTC. J is TRBJ2-7 and V is TRBV12-3 or TRBV12-4; D possibly corresponds to TRBD2 (5 bases). Trimming stripped 5 bases from V and 1 base from J, with 6 bases between. This CDR3 contains 12 residues.

This clone is labeled as medium-sized (0.01 to 0.1%). The chain has TRBV1 and TRBJ1-5; the table gives TRBD1 as D, unverified against the DNA. TRBV1 is a pseudogene locus. The CDR3 has 13 residues. The CDR3 coding sequence is TGCACCAGCAGCCAGACAGAAAATCAGCCCCAGCATTTT. Protein product: CTSSQTENQPQHF.

The chain links TRBV19 to TRBJ1-5, with TRBD1 matching over 9 bases. This CDR3 region has 17 residues. The J segment lost 0 bases and the V segment lost 7 bases, leaving 10 bases of the junction unmatched. The germline gives CDR1 LNHDA, CDR2 SQIVND (reference sequence). The CDR3 DNA reads as TGTGCCAGTACCCTCGGACAGGGGCTCAATAGCAATCAGCCCCAGCATTTT. Translated, it gives CASTLGQGLNSNQPQHF.

CDR3 protein: CASSLVGLETQYF. For the CDR3, the DNA is TGTGCCAGCAGCTTAGTCGGTCTAGAGACCCAGTACTTC. The chain combines TRBV7-2 with TRBJ2-5; D remains ambiguous. CDR1 and CDR2 (germline): SGHTA, FQGNSA. This CDR3 contains 13 residues. V lost 1 base and J 4 bases, leaving 7 bases between the germline ends.

This chain uses TRBV10-3 with TRBJ1-2; D perhaps matches TRBD1 (6 bases). Germline CDR1 is ENHRY and CDR2 is SYGVKD. The CDR3 consists of 14 residues. Trimming left V 5 bases short and J 5 bases short, with 15 bases between. CDR3 amino acids: CAISSHEGDYGYTF. CDR3 bases: TGTGCCATCAGTTCCCATGAGGGGGATTATGGCTACACCTTC.

This clone was seen just once. The chain recombines TRBV3-1 (or the pseudogene TRBV3-2) with TRBJ2-6, with TRBD2 identical over 9 bases. Germline V gives CDR1 LGHDT, CDR2 YNNKEL (reference sequence). With V trimmed by 4 bases and J by 2 bases, 9 bases remained unmatched. The CDR3 loop spans 18 amino acids. CDR3 DNA: TGTGCCAGCAGCCCTTTAGCGGGAGACATGGCTGGGGCCAACGTCCTGACTTTC. Amino acids: CASSPLAGDMAGANVLTF.

The rearrangement links TRBV28 to TRBJ1-2; D perhaps matches TRBD1 (6 bases). The germline gives CDR1 MDHEN, CDR2 SYDVKM. V was trimmed by 4 bases and J by 2 bases, leaving 11 bases between them. The CDR3 consists of 14 residues. CDR3 residues: CASSSGHSNYGYTF. For the CDR3, the DNA is TGTGCCAGCAGTTCGGGACACTCCAACTATGGCTACACCTTC.

This chain uses TRBV18 with TRBJ1-4; tentative D call: TRBD1 (5 bases). V was trimmed by 8 bases and J by 4 bases, leaving 11 bases between them. This CDR3 has 13 amino acids. Per the germline V gene, CDR1 is KGHSH and CDR2 is LQKENI. CDR3 sequence: CASAWGLNEKLFF. The CDR3, as DNA: TGTGCCAGCGCGTGGGGCCTTAATGAAAAACTGTTTTTT. Full variable domain (outside the CDR3, taken from reference TRBV18 and TRBJ1-4): NAGVMQNPRHLVRRRGQEARLRCSPMKGHSHVYWYRQLPEEGLKFMVYLQKENIIDESGMPKERFSAEFPKEGPSILRIQQVVRGDSAAYFCASAWGLNEKLFFGSGTQLSVL.

The chain couples TRBV28 to TRBJ2-5; tentatively, D is TRBD2 (5 bases). This CDR3 spans 15 amino acids. V lost 7 bases to trimming and J lost 4 bases, with 19 bases between them. Germline V gene lookup returns CDR1 MDHEN and CDR2 SYDVKM. CDR3 DNA sequence: TGTGCCAGCATCGAAAGAGGGCGAATGCGAGAGACCCAGTACTTC. This sequence encodes CASIERGRMRETQYF.

The chain recombines TRBV28 with TRBJ1-5; D is undetermined. Germline lookup yields CDR1 MDHEN and CDR2 SYDVKM. The CDR3 is 13 amino acids. V dropped 5 bases and J dropped 14 bases, with 19 bases sitting between them. CDR3 protein: CASSPSDSPTEHF. Written as DNA, the CDR3 is TGTGCCAGCAGTCCCTCGGACTCCCCCACTGAGCATTTT. Drawing the rest from reference TRBV28 and TRBJ1-5, the complete variable domain is DVKVTQSSRYLVKRTGEKVFLECVQDMDHENMFWYRQDPGLGLRLIYFSYDVKMKEKGDIPEGYSVSREKKERFSLILESASTNQTSMYLCASSPSDSPTEHFGDGTRLSIL.

This chain links TRBV18 with TRBJ2-1; no definite D call. The CDR3 consists of 11 residues. The V gene's germline CDR1 is KGHSH and CDR2 LQKENI. The V end was cut by 6 bases, the J end by 10 bases, with 10 bases between. CDR3 loop: CASSFTAEQFF. CDR3 DNA: TGTGCCAGCTCGTTTACAGCCGAGCAGTTCTTC. Complete variable domain (other parts from reference TRBV18 and TRBJ2-1): NAGVMQNPRHLVRRRGQEARLRCSPMKGHSHVYWYRQLPEEGLKFMVYLQKENIIDESGMPKERFSAEFPKEGPSILRIQQVVRGDSAAYFCASSFTAEQFFGPGTRLTVL.